Included here is one T cell receptor (beta chain) sequence, with context. This record comes from a study of Tregs in tolerant kidney transplant recipients. Data came from immunoSEQ multiplex PCR; TCRdb stores just in-frame clones and leaves some out. The repertoire holds tens of thousands of clones, with roughly 91% as singletons. The CDR3 contains 16 residues. Trimming took off 2 bases at V and 2 bases at J, with 13 bases between the two ends. Looked up from germline, CDR1 is MNHEY and CDR2 is SVGAGI. This sequence was found in a human donor who received a combined kidney and bone marrow transplant. The chain combines TRBV6-5 with TRBJ1-5, with D possibly matching TRBD1 (6 bases). The sequenced sample was CD4+ T cells from blood, obtained before the transplant. This chain's CDR3 is CASSYRSAGGNQPQHF. The DNA for the CDR3 is TGTGCCAGCAGTTACCGCTCCGCAGGGGGCAATCAGCCCCAGCATTTT.